What follows are 10 T cell receptor beta chains derived from one specimen sequenced in a study of T cells in women clearing cervical HPV infection. The data were produced by immunoSEQ multiplex PCR, yet TCRdb's version contains in-frame clones alone and is incomplete. This table holds tens of thousands of clones. Sequencing was carried out using blood buffy coat. The receptors were sampled from a woman aged 18-70 years with a cervical HPV16 infection that either progressed to CIN3+ or cleared (not recorded which).

Note on this clone: From the germline J gene comes the end of the CDR3, since the read stops 3 residues before it. The gene calls are TRBV11-2 and TRBJ2-7; no clear D gene. Germline CDR1 reads SGHAT; CDR2 reads FQNNGV. The CDR3 has 13 residues. V lost 1 base, J lost 1 base, and 5 bases lay in between. CDR3 DNA (partial): TGTGCCAGCAGCTTAGCTCGGTCCTACGAG. The encoded protein is CASSLARSYE. The full CDR3 protein is CASSLARSYEQYF.

The CDR3 protein is CASSPQGTDSPLHF. The sequenced part of the CDR3 DNA is TGTGCCAGCAGTCCTCAGGGTACCGATTCACCC. The V call is TRBV13, the J call TRBJ1-6, with a weak D call TRBD1 (5 bases). The CDR3 end is not reached by the read, which stops 3 residues before it; the germline J gene fills it in. CDR1 PRHDT and CDR2 FYEKMQ come from the germline V gene (reference sequence). Trimming cost V 6 bases and J 8 bases, with 14 bases left between them. This CDR3 region has 14 residues.

A note on this clone: Read data end 3 residues before the CDR3 end; the end is taken from the germline J gene. The rearrangement joins TRBV19 to TRBJ2-3; TRBD2 agrees at 10 bases. Germline loops: CDR1 LNHDA, CDR2 SQIVND (reference sequence). V trimming: 0 bases; J trimming: 5 bases; junction bases outside the gene matches: 8. The CDR3 spans 17 residues. Partial CDR3 DNA: TGTGCCAGTAGTATAGATCGCAGCGGGGGGGCAGAAGATACG. It codes for CASSIDRSGGAEDT. The CDR3 in full is CASSIDRSGGAEDTQYF.

With regard to this clone: The missing CDR3 end, 3 residues past where the read stops, is filled in from the germline J gene. The chain combines TRBV5-1 with TRBJ2-5; TRBD2 might be the D (6 bases). Trimming took 0 bases from V and 1 from J, leaving 7 bases between them. Germline loops: CDR1 SGHRS, CDR2 YFSETQ. This CDR3 region has 14 residues. Incomplete CDR3 DNA: TGCGCCAGCAGCTTGGCGACTAGCCAAGAGACC. This codes for CASSLATSQET. The entire CDR3 is CASSLATSQETQYF.

As to this clone: The read stops 3 residues short of the end of the CDR3; the missing end is completed from the germline J gene. This rearrangement joins TRBV19 to TRBJ1-4; D is unclear. Between the trimmed V and J ends, which lost 6 bases and 6 bases, there was a span of 8 bases. The CDR3 sequence is 12 residues long. From germline, CDR1 is LNHDA and CDR2 SQIVND (reference sequence). CDR3 protein: CASRVRDEKLFF. CDR3 DNA (partial): TGTGCCAGTAGAGTCCGGGATGAAAAA.

Points on this clone: The read terminates 3 residues before the CDR3 end, so the remaining end is supplied by the germline J gene. The gene calls are TRBV13 and TRBJ2-1, with D perhaps matching TRBD2 (6 bases). The V gene lost 5 bases and the J gene lost 5 bases, with 10 bases spanning the gap. This CDR3 contains 13 residues. Germline loops: CDR1 PRHDT, CDR2 FYEKMQ (reference sequence). CDR3 loop: CASSPRGNNEQFF. The CDR3 bases that were read are TGTGCCAGCAGCCCACGGGGGAACAATGAG.

Note on this clone: The CDR3 is cut off 3 residues early in the read; its end comes from the germline J gene. The chain links TRBV5-1 to TRBJ2-1; TRBD1 matches at 9 bases. The V gene's germline CDR1 is SGHRS and CDR2 YFSETQ. This CDR3 comprises 14 residues. V dropped 4 bases and J dropped 6; count of bases not matched to a gene: 5. The DNA read from the CDR3 is TGCGCCAGCAGCCGGGGGACAGGGACCAATGAG. Translating it yields CASSRGTGTNE. In full, the CDR3 is CASSRGTGTNEQFF.

Worth noting for this clone: The read falls 3 residues short of the CDR3 end, and the missing part is taken from the germline J gene. The rearrangement uses TRBV18 and TRBJ2-1; D remains unclear. The CDR3 totals 15 residues. Germline V gene data show CDR1 as KGHSH and CDR2 as LQKENI. Trimming shortened V by 3 bases and J by 0 bases, and 9 bases separated the two germline ends. CDR3 sequence: CASSPALSSYNEQFF. Partial CDR3 DNA: TGTGCCAGCTCACCGGCTCTGAGCTCCTACAATGAG.

CDR3 loop: CASTPLAGYYEQYF. The part of the CDR3 DNA that was read is TGTGCCAGCACCCCTCTAGCGGGGTACTACGAG. The chain combines TRBV7-2 with TRBJ2-7, with 9 bases that match TRBD2. Read coverage stops 3 residues before the CDR3 terminus; the germline J gene supplies the remainder. The CDR3 length is 14 residues. CDR1 is SGHTA, CDR2 FQGNSA, per germline. The J segment lost 3 bases and the V segment lost 7 bases, leaving 7 bases of the junction unmatched.

About this clone itself: The read falls 3 residues short of the CDR3 end, and the missing part is taken from the germline J gene. The V call is TRBV19, the J call TRBJ2-2; D might be TRBD1 (6 bases). Germline CDR1 LNHDA, CDR2 SQIVND (reference sequence). This CDR3 region has 14 residues. The sequenced CDR3 bases are TGTGCCAGTAGTATAAGAGGGGGTGAGGAAAAG. Its protein is CASSIRGGEEK. The full CDR3 protein reads CASSIRGGEEKLFF.